The 25 T cell receptor beta chains below come from one sample, sequenced in a study of blood T cell repertoires in COVID-19. Repertoires were generated with immunoSEQ multiplex PCR, while TCRdb's copy carries only in-frame clones and drops some. The profile shows approximately 58,000 clones, over 75% of them singletons. Sequenced material: peripheral blood. Receptors were obtained from a woman at least 80 years old with active COVID-19.

The rearrangement uses TRBV19 and TRBJ1-6, with D possibly matching TRBD1 (6 bases). CDR3 length: 15 amino acids. Trimming removed 3 bases from V and 6 bases from J, with 12 bases in between. Germline loops: CDR1 LNHDA, CDR2 SQIVND (reference sequence). In DNA form, the CDR3 reads TGTGCCAGTAGTATTGGGGGGGCTGGTAATTCACCCCTCCACTTT. This sequence encodes CASSIGGAGNSPLHF.

The CDR3 is CASSQARPPQDTGELFF. For the CDR3, the DNA is TGCGCCAGCAGCCAAGCGAGGCCGCCACAGGACACCGGGGAGCTGTTTTTT. This chain joins TRBV4-1 and TRBJ2-2; TRBD1 is a possible D gene (5 bases). The germline V and J ends were trimmed by 1 base and 3 bases, with 15 bases remaining between them. In germline, CDR1 is MGHRA, CDR2 YSYEKL. This CDR3 region has 17 residues.

J is TRBJ1-1 and V is TRBV2, with D unresolved. In germline, CDR1 is SNHLY, CDR2 FYNNEI. There are 13 residues in the CDR3. The germline V and J ends were trimmed by 3 bases and 1 base, with 6 bases remaining between them. CDR3 residues: CASSEFGNTEAFF. The CDR3 coding sequence is TGTGCCAGCAGTGAGTTCGGGAACACTGAAGCTTTCTTT.

The chain recombines TRBV14 with TRBJ2-5; D is possibly TRBD1 (5 bases). The ends were cut back, 5 bases at V and 1 base at J, with 14 bases in the middle. Per germline, CDR1 SGHDN and CDR2 FVKESK. There are 15 residues in the CDR3. CDR3 nucleotide sequence: TGTGCCAGCAGCAAAATACAGGAGCCCCAAGAGACCCAGTACTTC. This sequence encodes CASSKIQEPQETQYF.

V is TRBV5-1 and J is TRBJ1-1; TRBD1 aligns across 8 bases. Germline V gives CDR1 SGHRS, CDR2 YFSETQ. The CDR3 contains 15 residues. J lost 1 base, V lost 4 bases, and 6 bases had no gene match. CDR3 DNA: TGCGCCAGCAGCCTAGGGACAGGATCGAACACTGAAGCTTTCTTT. Protein: CASSLGTGSNTEAFF.

This sequence joins TRBV5-1 and TRBJ2-1; 14 bases are a match to TRBD2. The J segment lost 2 bases and the V segment lost 4 bases, leaving 2 bases of the junction unmatched. The CDR3 runs to 16 residues. Germline V gene sequence: CDR1 SGHRS, CDR2 YFSETQ. As DNA, the CDR3 is TGCGCCAGCAGCCTGACTAGCGGGGGGGCCTACAATGAGCAGTTCTTC. Amino acids: CASSLTSGGAYNEQFF.

This chain joins TRBV4-1 and TRBJ2-5; TRBD1 matches 10 bases. This CDR3 region has 14 residues. With V trimmed by 4 bases and J by 3 bases, 2 bases remained unmatched. Per germline, CDR1 MGHRA and CDR2 YSYEKL. CDR3 coding DNA: TGCGCCAGCAGCCCGACAGGGGGCGAAGAGACCCAGTACTTC. This encodes CASSPTGGEETQYF.

The gene calls are TRBV6-2 or TRBV6-3 and TRBJ2-7; 7 nucleotides align to TRBD1. There are 15 residues in the CDR3. Germline V gene data show CDR1 as MNHEY and CDR2 as SVGEGT. Trimming took 4 bases from V and 2 from J; bases not matched to a gene: 8. The CDR3 loop is CASSSPDRVTYEQYF. In nucleotides, the CDR3 is TGTGCCAGCAGTTCGCCCGACAGGGTAACCTACGAGCAGTACTTC.

The chain employs TRBV4-1 and TRBJ1-2, with D unclear. This CDR3 has 14 residues. Trimming removed 1 base from V and 3 bases from J, with 9 bases in between. CDR1 MGHRA and CDR2 YSYEKL come from the germline V gene. The CDR3 coding sequence is TGCGCCAGCAGCCAAGGAGACATGCACTATGGCTACACCTTC. Translated, it gives CASSQGDMHYGYTF.

The J gene is TRBJ1-2, the V gene TRBV25-1; the match to TRBD1 covers 11 bases. V was pared by 7 bases and J by 7 bases, with 11 bases of the junction left unmatched. Germline assignment: CDR1 MGHDK and CDR2 SYGVNS. This CDR3 is built from 15 residues. The CDR3 bases are TGTGCCAGCAAGGGTAGGGGACAGGGGGTTAGTGGCTACACCTTC. Its translation is CASKGRGQGVSGYTF.

The rearrangement uses TRBV28 and TRBJ2-1; D is uncertain. Trimming took off 5 bases at V and 8 bases at J, with 4 bases between the two ends. CDR1 is MDHEN and CDR2 is SYDVKM in the germline V gene. The CDR3 consists of 10 residues. The CDR3 bases are TGTGCCAGCAGTGCGCATGAGCAGTTCTTC. Translating gives CASSAHEQFF. The variable domain in full, completed from reference TRBV28 and TRBJ2-1, reads DVKVTQSSRYLVKRTGEKVFLECVQDMDHENMFWYRQDPGLGLRLIYFSYDVKMKEKGDIPEGYSVSREKKERFSLILESASTNQTSMYLCASSAHEQFFGPGTRLTVL.

The genes are TRBV5-1 and TRBJ2-2, with TRBD1 matching over 8 bases. CDR3 length: 15 amino acids. With V trimmed by 7 bases and J by 3 bases, 8 bases remained unmatched. Germline-derived CDR1 and CDR2 are SGHRS and YFSETQ. The CDR3 sequence is CASASGGGDTGELFF. The CDR3 DNA reads as TGCGCCAGCGCCTCAGGGGGCGGGGACACCGGGGAGCTGTTTTTT.

This clone was seen only a few times. This chain joins TRBV10-3 and TRBJ2-7, with a weak D call TRBD1 (6 bases). Germline V gives CDR1 ENHRY, CDR2 SYGVKD. CDR3 length equals 14 residues. V was shortened by 3 bases and J by 7 bases, with 16 bases between the two germline ends. CDR3 nucleotide sequence: TGTGCCATCAGTGACGACAGGCAGGCGAGGGAGCAGTACTTC. Translating it yields CAISDDRQAREQYF.

V and J are TRBV6-5 and TRBJ2-7; D unresolved. From germline, CDR1 is MNHEY and CDR2 SVGAGI. The V and J ends lost 8 bases and 0 bases respectively, with 8 bases between them. The CDR3 is 12 amino acids. CDR3 sequence reads: CASGGSSYEQYF. The CDR3 region has the DNA TGTGCCAGCGGCGGCAGCTCCTACGAGCAGTACTTC.

The table lists this clone with a count of one. This rearrangement joins TRBV4-1 to TRBJ2-5; D unclear. CDR1 and CDR2 (germline): MGHRA, YSYEKL. This CDR3 is 13 amino acids long. Trimming shortened V by 4 bases and J by 1 base, and 7 bases separated the two germline ends. In DNA form, the CDR3 reads TGCGCCAGCAGCCGGAGCTTCCAAGAGACCCAGTACTTC. Protein product: CASSRSFQETQYF.

This chain uses TRBV3-1 (or the pseudogene TRBV3-2) with TRBJ1-1, with unresolved D. V gave up 5 bases and J gave up 0 bases, with 10 bases separating them. This CDR3 is built from 14 residues. Germline CDR1 is LGHDT and CDR2 is YNNKEL (reference sequence). This CDR3 reads CASSRSAMNTEAFF. The CDR3 DNA reads TGTGCCAGCAGCAGATCTGCTATGAACACTGAAGCTTTCTTT.

The chain couples TRBV12-3 or TRBV12-4 to TRBJ1-3; no clear D. The CDR3 has 13 residues. CDR3 amino acids: CGCGSISGNTIYF. The CDR3 DNA reads as TGTGGCTGCGGCAGCATCTCTGGAAACACCATATATTTT.

This chain joins TRBV7-9 and TRBJ2-1, with TRBD1 matching over 9 bases. V was clipped by 5 bases and J by 5 bases; unmatched bases: 7. Germline CDR1 is SEHNR and CDR2 is FQNEAQ (reference sequence). The CDR3 contains 15 residues. The CDR3 DNA sequence: TGTGCCAGCAGCCTAGGGGACAGGGCCCACAATGAGCAGTTCTTC. Its translation is CASSLGDRAHNEQFF.

This clone is a singleton in its sample. The rearrangement uses TRBV15 and TRBJ2-1, with 12 nucleotides matching TRBD2. Trimming removed 0 bases from V and 13 bases from J; junction bases left unmatched: 10. CDR1 and CDR2 from the germline V gene are LNHNV and YYDKDF (reference sequence). The CDR3 is 16 amino acids. CDR3 nucleotides: TGTGCCACCAGCAGAGATGGCGGGACTAGCGGGCCCCAACAGTTCTTC. Translation gives CATSRDGGTSGPQQFF. Drawing the rest from reference TRBV15 and TRBJ2-1, the complete variable domain is DAMVIQNPRYQVTQFGKPVTLSCSQTLNHNVMYWYQQKSSQAPKLLFHYYDKDFNNEADTPDNFQSRRPNTSFCFLDIRSPGLGDTAMYLCATSRDGGTSGPQQFFGPGTRLTVL.

This chain links TRBV10-2 with TRBJ2-6; 7 bases line up with TRBD2. This CDR3 contains 17 residues. CDR1 and CDR2 (germline): WSHSY, SAAADI. V dropped 10 bases and J dropped 0; count of bases not matched to a gene: 12. CDR3 amino acids: CATPASGNNSGANVLTF. The CDR3 DNA sequence: TGCGCCACCCCGGCTAGCGGAAATAACTCTGGGGCCAACGTCCTGACTTTC.

The chain combines TRBV5-1 with TRBJ2-6, with TRBD1 as a possible D gene (6 bases). The CDR3 has 18 amino acids. V shed 2 bases and J shed 0 bases, with 15 bases lying between them. CDR1 is SGHRS and CDR2 is YFSETQ in the germline V gene. CDR3 protein: CASSFYPGAGSGANVLTF. The CDR3 bases are TGCGCCAGCAGCTTTTATCCAGGGGCTGGCTCTGGGGCCAACGTCCTGACTTTC.

The genes are TRBV5-1 and TRBJ2-1, with a possible D match to TRBD1 (6 bases). CDR1 is SGHRS and CDR2 is YFSETQ in the germline V gene. Trimming cost V 1 base and J 8 bases, with 16 bases left between them. The CDR3 extends over 15 amino acids. Here the CDR3 DNA reads TGCGCCAGCAGCTTGCATGCGTGGTCAGGGGATGAGCAGTTCTTC. Its translation is CASSLHAWSGDEQFF.

The chain recombines TRBV4-1 with TRBJ1-3, with 7 positions matching TRBD1. V trimming: 4 bases; J trimming: 2 bases; junction bases outside the gene matches: 5. CDR3 length: 15 residues. CDR1 is MGHRA and CDR2 is YSYEKL in the germline V gene. The DNA for the CDR3 is TGCGCCAGCAGCCGCGACAGGGACCCTGGAAACACCATATATTTT. It translates to CASSRDRDPGNTIYF.

The rearrangement links TRBV6-2 or TRBV6-3 to TRBJ2-1; D may be TRBD1 (5 bases). The CDR3 has 15 residues. CDR1 and CDR2 (germline): MNHEY, SVGEGT. Between the trimmed V and J ends, which lost 6 bases and 3 bases, there was a span of 15 bases. CDR3 loop: CASSLEGHRYNEQFF. Written as DNA, the CDR3 is TGTGCCAGCAGCCTTGAAGGACACCGCTACAATGAGCAGTTCTTC.

The chain couples TRBV18 to TRBJ2-3, with D perhaps TRBD2 (7 bases). Germline CDR1 is KGHSH and CDR2 is LQKENI. V was pared by 3 bases and J by 5 bases, with 12 bases between. CDR3 length: 14 amino acids. The CDR3: CASSPGGQGDTQYF. The CDR3, as DNA: TGTGCCAGCTCACCGGGGGGGCAAGGAGATACGCAGTATTTT. The full variable domain, with the rest looked up from reference TRBV18 and TRBJ2-3, is NAGVMQNPRHLVRRRGQEARLRCSPMKGHSHVYWYRQLPEEGLKFMVYLQKENIIDESGMPKERFSAEFPKEGPSILRIQQVVRGDSAAYFCASSPGGQGDTQYFGPGTRLTVL.